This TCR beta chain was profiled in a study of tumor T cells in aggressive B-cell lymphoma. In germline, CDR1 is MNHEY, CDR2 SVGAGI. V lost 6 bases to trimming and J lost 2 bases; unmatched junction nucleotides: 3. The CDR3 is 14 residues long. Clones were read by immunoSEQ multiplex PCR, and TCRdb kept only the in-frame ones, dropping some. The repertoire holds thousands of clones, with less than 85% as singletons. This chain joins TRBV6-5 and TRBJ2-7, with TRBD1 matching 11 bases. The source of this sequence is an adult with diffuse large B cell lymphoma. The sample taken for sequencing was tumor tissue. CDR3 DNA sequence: TGTGCCAGCAGGAGGGGACAGGGGGCCTACGAGCAGTACTTC. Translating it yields CASRRGQGAYEQYF.